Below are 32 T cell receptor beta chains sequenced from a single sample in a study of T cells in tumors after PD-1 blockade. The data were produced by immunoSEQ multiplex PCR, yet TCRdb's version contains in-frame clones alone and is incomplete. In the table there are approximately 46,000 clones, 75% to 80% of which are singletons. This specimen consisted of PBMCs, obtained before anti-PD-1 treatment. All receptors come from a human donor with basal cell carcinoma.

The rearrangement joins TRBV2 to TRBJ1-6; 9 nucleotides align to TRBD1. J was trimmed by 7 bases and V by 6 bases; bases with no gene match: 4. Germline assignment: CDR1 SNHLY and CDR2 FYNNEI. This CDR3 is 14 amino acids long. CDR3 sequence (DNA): TGTGCCAGCAGCGTTACAGGGGGCAATTCACCCCTCCACTTT. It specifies CASSVTGGNSPLHF.

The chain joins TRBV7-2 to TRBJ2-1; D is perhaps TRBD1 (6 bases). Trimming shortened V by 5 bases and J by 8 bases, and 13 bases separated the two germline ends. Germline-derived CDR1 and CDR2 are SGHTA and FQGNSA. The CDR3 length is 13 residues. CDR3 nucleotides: TGTGCCAGCAGCCCCAGGGGTTTAGATGAGCAGTTCTTC. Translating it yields CASSPRGLDEQFF.

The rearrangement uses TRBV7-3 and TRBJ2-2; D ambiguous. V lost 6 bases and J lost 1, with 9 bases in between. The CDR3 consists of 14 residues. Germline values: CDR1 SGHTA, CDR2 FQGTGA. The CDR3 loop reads CASSPLRNTGELFF. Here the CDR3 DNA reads TGTGCCAGCAGTCCGCTAAGGAACACCGGGGAGCTGTTTTTT.

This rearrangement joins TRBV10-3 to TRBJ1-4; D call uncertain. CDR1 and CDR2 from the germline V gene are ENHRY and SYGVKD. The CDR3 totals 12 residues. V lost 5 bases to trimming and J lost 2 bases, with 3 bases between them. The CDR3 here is CAISLTNEKLFF. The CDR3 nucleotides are TGTGCCATCAGTCTGACTAATGAAAAACTGTTTTTT.

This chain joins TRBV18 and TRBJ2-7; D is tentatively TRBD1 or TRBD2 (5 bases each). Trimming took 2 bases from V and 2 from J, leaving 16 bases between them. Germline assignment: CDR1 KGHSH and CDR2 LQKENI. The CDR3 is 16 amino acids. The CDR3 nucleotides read TGTGCCAGCTCACCATATCCAGGGACGGTAACCTACGAGCAGTACTTC. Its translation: CASSPYPGTVTYEQYF.

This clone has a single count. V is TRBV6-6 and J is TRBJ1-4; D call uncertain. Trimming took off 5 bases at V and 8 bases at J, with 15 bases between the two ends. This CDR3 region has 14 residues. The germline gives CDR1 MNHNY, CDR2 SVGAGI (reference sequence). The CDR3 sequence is CASSAGIRVEKLFF. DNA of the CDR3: TGTGCCAGCAGTGCCGGGATCCGGGTAGAAAAACTGTTTTTT.

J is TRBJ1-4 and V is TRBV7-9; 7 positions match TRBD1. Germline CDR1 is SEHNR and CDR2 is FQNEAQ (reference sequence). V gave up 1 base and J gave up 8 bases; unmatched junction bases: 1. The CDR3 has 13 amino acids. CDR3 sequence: CASSLDRGEKLFF. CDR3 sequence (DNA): TGTGCCAGCAGCTTAGACAGGGGCGAAAAACTGTTTTTT. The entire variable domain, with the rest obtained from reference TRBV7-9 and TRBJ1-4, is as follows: DTGVSQNPRHKITKRGQNVTFRCDPISEHNRLYWYRQTLGQGPEFLTYFQNEAQLEKSRLLSDRFSAERPKGSFSTLEIQRTEQGDSAMYLCASSLDRGEKLFFGSGTQLSVL.

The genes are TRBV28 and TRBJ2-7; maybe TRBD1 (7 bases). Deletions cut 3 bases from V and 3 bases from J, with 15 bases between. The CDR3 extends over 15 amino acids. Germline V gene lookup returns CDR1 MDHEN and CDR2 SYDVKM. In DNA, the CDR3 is TGTGCCAGCAGTTTTAACAGGGGAGGCCTCTACGAGCAGTACTTC. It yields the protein CASSFNRGGLYEQYF.

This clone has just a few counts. DNA of the CDR3: TGTGCCAGCAGTTACGTCCACGGCGGGAGGGCGGCAGATACGCAGTATTTT. Protein product: CASSYVHGGRAADTQYF. This rearrangement joins TRBV6-2 or TRBV6-3 to TRBJ2-3; 9 nucleotides line up with TRBD2. The CDR3 runs 17 residues. Trimming cost V 2 bases and J 4 bases; bases outside gene matches: 10. Germline-derived CDR1 and CDR2 are MNHEY and SVGEGT.

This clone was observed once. CDR3: CATRDGTNTGELFF. CDR3 sequence (DNA): TGTGCCACTCGGGACGGTACGAACACCGGGGAGCTGTTTTTT. V gene TRBV19 combines with J gene TRBJ2-2; either TRBD1 or TRBD2 may supply D (5 bases each). The CDR3 is 14 residues long. Trimming stripped 10 bases from V and 0 bases from J, with 12 bases between. Per the germline V gene, CDR1 is LNHDA and CDR2 is SQIVND (reference sequence).

CDR3 in DNA: TGTGCTAGTGCCCCGGACAGGGCGAGAACCGGGGAGCTGTTTTTT. Protein sequence: CASAPDRARTGELFF. This chain connects TRBV12-5 to TRBJ2-2, with TRBD1 identical over 8 bases. The CDR3 runs 15 residues. V trimming: 7 bases; J trimming: 5 bases; junction bases outside the gene matches: 9. Germline assignment: CDR1 LGHNT and CDR2 FRNRAP.

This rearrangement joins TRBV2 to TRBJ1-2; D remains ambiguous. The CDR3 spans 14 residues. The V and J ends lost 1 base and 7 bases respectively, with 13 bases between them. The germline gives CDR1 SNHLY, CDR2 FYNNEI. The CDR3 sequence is CASSEDGVAFGYTF. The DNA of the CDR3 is TGTGCCAGCAGTGAAGATGGGGTCGCTTTTGGCTACACCTTC. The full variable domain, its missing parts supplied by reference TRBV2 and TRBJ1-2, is EPEVTQTPSHQVTQMGQEVILRCVPISNHLYFYWYRQILGQKVEFLVSFYNNEISEKSEIFDDQFSVERPDGSNFTLKIRSTKLEDSAMYFCASSEDGVAFGYTFGSGTRLTVV.

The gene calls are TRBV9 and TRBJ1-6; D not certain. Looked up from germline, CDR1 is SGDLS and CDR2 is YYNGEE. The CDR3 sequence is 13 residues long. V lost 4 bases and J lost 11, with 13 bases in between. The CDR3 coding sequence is TGTGCCAGCAGCCCCGAGCAGGTCGCACCCCTCCACTTT. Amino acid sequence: CASSPEQVAPLHF. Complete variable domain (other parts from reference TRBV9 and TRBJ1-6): DSGVTQTPKHLITATGQRVTLRCSPRSGDLSVYWYQQSLDQGLQFLIQYYNGEERAKGNILERFSAQQFPDLHSELNLSSLELGDSALYFCASSPEQVAPLHFGNGTRLTVT.

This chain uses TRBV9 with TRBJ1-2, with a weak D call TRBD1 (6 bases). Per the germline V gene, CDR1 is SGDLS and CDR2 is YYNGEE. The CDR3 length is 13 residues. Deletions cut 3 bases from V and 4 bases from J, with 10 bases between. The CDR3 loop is CASSGTASYGYTF. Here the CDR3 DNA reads TGTGCCAGCAGCGGGACAGCGAGCTATGGCTACACCTTC.

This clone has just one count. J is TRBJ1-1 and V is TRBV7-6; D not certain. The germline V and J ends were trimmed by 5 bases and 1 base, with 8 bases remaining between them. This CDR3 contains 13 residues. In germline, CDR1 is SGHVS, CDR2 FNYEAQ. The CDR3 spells CASSPLQNTEAFF. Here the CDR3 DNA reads TGTGCCAGCAGCCCACTGCAGAACACTGAAGCTTTCTTT. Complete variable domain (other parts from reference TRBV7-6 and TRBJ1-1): GAGVSQSPRYKVTKRGQDVALRCDPISGHVSLYWYRQALGQGPEFLTYFNYEAQQDKSGLPNDRFSAERPEGSISTLTIQRTEQRDSAMYRCASSPLQNTEAFFGQGTRLTVV.

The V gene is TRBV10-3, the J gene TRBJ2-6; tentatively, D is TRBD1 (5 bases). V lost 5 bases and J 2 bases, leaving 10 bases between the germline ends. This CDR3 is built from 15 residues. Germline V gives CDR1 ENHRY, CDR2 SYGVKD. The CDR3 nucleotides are TGTGCCATCAGTCCAAGACAGCCTGGGGCCAACGTCCTGACTTTC. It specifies CAISPRQPGANVLTF.

For the CDR3, the DNA is TGTGCCAGCAGCTCCCTACCTCAGGATGGTGAGCAGTTCTTC. It yields the protein CASSSLPQDGEQFF. The rearrangement uses TRBV7-9 and TRBJ2-1, with D unclear. Trimming removed 4 bases from V and 9 bases from J, with 16 bases in between. This CDR3 has 14 residues. Germline loops: CDR1 SEHNR, CDR2 FQNEAQ (reference sequence).

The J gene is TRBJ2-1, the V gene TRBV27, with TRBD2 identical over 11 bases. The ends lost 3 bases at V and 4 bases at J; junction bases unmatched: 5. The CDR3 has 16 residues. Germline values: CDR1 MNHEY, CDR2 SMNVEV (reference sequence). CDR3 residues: CASSFTGLAEYNEQFF. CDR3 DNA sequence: TGTGCCAGCAGTTTTACGGGACTAGCGGAATACAATGAGCAGTTCTTC.

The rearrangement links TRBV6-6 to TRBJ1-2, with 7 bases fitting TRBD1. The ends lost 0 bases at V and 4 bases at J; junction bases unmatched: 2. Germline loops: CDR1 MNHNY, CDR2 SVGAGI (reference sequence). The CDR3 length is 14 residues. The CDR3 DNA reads TGTGCCAGCAGTTACTCGTCAGGGGGCTATGGCTACACCTTC. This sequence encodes CASSYSSGGYGYTF.

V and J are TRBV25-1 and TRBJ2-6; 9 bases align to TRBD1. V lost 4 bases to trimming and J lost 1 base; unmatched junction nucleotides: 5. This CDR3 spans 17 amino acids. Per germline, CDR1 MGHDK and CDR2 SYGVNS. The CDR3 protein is CASSARDRESGANVLTF. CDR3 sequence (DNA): TGTGCCAGCAGTGCCCGGGACAGGGAGTCTGGGGCCAACGTCCTGACTTTC.

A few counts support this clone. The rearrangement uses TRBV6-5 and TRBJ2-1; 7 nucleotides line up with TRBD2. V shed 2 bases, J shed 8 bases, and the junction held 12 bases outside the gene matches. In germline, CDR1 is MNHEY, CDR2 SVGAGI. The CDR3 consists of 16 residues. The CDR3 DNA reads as TGTGCCAGCAGTTACGGAGGCGGGAGCATAGGGTATGAGCAGTTCTTC. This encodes CASSYGGGSIGYEQFF.

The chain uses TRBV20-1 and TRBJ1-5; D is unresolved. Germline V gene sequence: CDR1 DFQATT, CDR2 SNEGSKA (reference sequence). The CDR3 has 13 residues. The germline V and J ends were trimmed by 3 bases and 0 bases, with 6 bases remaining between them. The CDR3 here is CSASQDSNQPQHF. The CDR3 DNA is TGCAGTGCTAGTCAGGATAGCAATCAGCCCCAGCATTTT.

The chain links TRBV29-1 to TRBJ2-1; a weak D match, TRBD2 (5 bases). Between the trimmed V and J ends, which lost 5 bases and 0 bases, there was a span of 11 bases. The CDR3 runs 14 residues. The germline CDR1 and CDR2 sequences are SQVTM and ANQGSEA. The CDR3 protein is CSVTSGPSYNEQFF. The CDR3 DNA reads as TGCAGCGTTACGAGCGGCCCCTCCTACAATGAGCAGTTCTTC.

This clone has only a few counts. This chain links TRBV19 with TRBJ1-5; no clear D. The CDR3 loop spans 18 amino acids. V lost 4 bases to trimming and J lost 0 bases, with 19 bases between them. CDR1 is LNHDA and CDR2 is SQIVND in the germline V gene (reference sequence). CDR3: CASSTLRLGRNSNQPQHF. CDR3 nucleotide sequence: TGTGCCAGTAGTACCCTTCGACTCGGGCGTAATAGCAATCAGCCCCAGCATTTT.

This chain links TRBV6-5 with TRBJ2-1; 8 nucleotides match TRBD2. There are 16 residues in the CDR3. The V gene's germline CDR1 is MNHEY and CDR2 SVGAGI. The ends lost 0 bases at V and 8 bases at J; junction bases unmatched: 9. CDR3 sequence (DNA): TGTGCCAGCAGTTACTCAAGACGGGGGGGTGTCGATGAGCAGTTCTTC. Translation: CASSYSRRGGVDEQFF.

This CDR3 reads CASSFGNGEKLFF. The CDR3 coding sequence is TGTGCCAGCAGCTTTGGTAATGGGGAAAAACTGTTTTTT. The J gene is TRBJ1-4, the V gene TRBV7-9, with no clear D. The CDR3 has 13 amino acids. The germline V gene has CDR1 SEHNR and CDR2 FQNEAQ (reference sequence). V lost 3 bases and J 8 bases, leaving 10 bases between the germline ends.

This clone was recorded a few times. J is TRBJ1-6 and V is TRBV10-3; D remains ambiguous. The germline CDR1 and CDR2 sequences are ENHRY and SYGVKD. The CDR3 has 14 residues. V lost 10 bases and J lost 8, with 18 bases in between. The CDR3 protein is CATRSTVRYSPLHF. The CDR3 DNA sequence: TGTGCCACCAGGTCGACGGTCAGATATTCACCCCTCCACTTT.

CDR3 sequence: CASNPPGAFF. The CDR3 nucleotides are TGTGCCAGCAATCCCCCTGGAGCTTTCTTT. The chain combines TRBV12-3 or TRBV12-4 with TRBJ1-1; D is unresolved. There are 10 residues in the CDR3. The ends were cut back, 7 bases at V and 10 bases at J, with 10 bases in the middle.

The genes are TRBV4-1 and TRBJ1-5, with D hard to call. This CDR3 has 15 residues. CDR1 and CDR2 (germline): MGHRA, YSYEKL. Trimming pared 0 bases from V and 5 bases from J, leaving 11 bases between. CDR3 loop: CASSQEGRFHQPQHF. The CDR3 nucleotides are TGCGCCAGCAGCCAAGAAGGCCGATTTCATCAGCCCCAGCATTTT.

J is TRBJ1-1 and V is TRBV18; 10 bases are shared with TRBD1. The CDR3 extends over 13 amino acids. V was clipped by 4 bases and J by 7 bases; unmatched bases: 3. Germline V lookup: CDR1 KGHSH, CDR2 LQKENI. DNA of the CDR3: TGTGCCAGCTCACAGGGACAGGGGAATGAAGCTTTCTTT. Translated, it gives CASSQGQGNEAFF.

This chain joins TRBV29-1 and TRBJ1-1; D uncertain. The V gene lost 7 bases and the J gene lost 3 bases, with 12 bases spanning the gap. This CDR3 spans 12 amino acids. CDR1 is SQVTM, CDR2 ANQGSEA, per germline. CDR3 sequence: CSGAGRYTEAFF. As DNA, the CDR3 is TGCAGCGGGGCGGGTCGGTACACTGAAGCTTTCTTT.

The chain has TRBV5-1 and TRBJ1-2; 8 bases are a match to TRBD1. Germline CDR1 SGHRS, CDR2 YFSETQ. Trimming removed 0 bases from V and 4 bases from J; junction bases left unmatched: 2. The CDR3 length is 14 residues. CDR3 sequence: CASSLAGGPYGYTF. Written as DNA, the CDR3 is TGCGCCAGCAGCTTGGCAGGGGGCCCCTATGGCTACACCTTC.